The rows below give T cell receptor beta chains drawn from one sample of a study of tumor-infiltrating lymphocytes in primary liver carcinoma. MiXCR, run by TCRdb on the multiplex PCR reads, gives a single entry per CDR3 protein. The data hold 85,000 to 100,000 distinct CDR3 sequences, with roughly 70% observed a single time. Specimen: tumor-adjacent normal liver tissue. Source of these receptors: a man aged 40-49 years with primary liver carcinoma and hepatitis B virus infection. Each CDR3 is given with its conserved first and last residue. Each record gives: J gene, V gene, CDR3 protein.

TRBJ2-1 | TRBV6-5 | CASARLASYNEQFF
TRBJ1-2 | TRBV4-2 | CASSQEGTAGANTF
TRBJ2-7 | TRBV13 | CASSPLAGNSYEQYF
TRBJ2-3 | TRBV6-2/TRBV6-3 | CASSPALGSDTQYF
TRBJ1-5 | TRBV5-4 | CASSLGGGESNQPQHF
TRBJ2-1 | TRBV6-6 | CASQGQGAYNEQFF
TRBJ2-3 | TRBV6-1 | CASSVAQGDRGTDTQYF
TRBJ2-7 | TRBV28 | CASRNPGPRYEQYF
TRBJ1-1 | TRBV7-2 | CASSLGDGQKAFF
TRBJ2-1 | TRBV29-1 | CSGLFLAIIGRVSSYNEQFF
TRBJ2-2 | TRBV4-2 | CASNPGLGNSGELFF
TRBJ2-5 | TRBV29-1 | CSVDSGTTGTIGTQYF
TRBJ2-1 | TRBV28 | CTSSFPGLYNEQFF
TRBJ2-7 | TRBV11-2 | CASISSWVGSCEQYF
TRBJ2-5 | TRBV11-1 | CASTKISQETHYF
TRBJ2-7 | TRBV4-1 | CASSLRDSLIEQYF
TRBJ2-6 | TRBV19 | CASSIRSGTNVLTF
TRBJ2-1 | TRBV4-1 | CASNLEAGVQGRNEQFF
TRBJ2-7 | TRBV4-1 | CANSPLGNGYEQYF
TRBJ1-2 | TRBV6-1 | CASSEASGGYGYTF
TRBJ2-3 | TRBV7-8 | CASSSGPGNGGDTQYF
TRBJ1-2 | TRBV7-9 | CASSLHANYGYTF
TRBJ1-1 | TRBV11-2 | CASSLSTLPGGAFF
TRBJ2-3 | TRBV10-2 | CTSIWDRTDTQYF
TRBJ2-2 | TRBV11-2 | CASSYGGGGNVGELFF
TRBJ2-7 | TRBV11-2 | CASSSSWVGYYEQYF
TRBJ2-1 | TRBV6-1 | CASSLAGAINDQLF
TRBJ2-1 | TRBV6-1 | CASSGGRAGGREQFF
TRBJ2-1 | TRBV4-1 | CASSLGLISGVEGNEQFF
TRBJ1-5 | TRBV19 | CASRAPGVWIQPQHF
TRBJ2-2 | TRBV6-5 | CASSWERVTGELFF
TRBJ1-1 | TRBV7-8 | CASSLGDDTEAFF
TRBJ2-1 | TRBV4-1 | CASSQLFKLGGSSAEQFF
TRBJ2-7 | TRBV11-2 | CANSLEASRYF
TRBJ2-5 | TRBV7-2 | CASSLSLQRETQYF
TRBJ2-7 | TRBV28 | CVSSPARGHEQYF
TRBJ2-1 | TRBV6-2/TRBV6-3 | CASSYPIYWAKSSYNEQFF
TRBJ1-1 | TRBV5-4 | CAGSFDRNTEAFF
TRBJ2-3 | TRBV11-2 | CASGPGVRDTQYF
TRBJ2-2 | TRBV24-1 | CATSRGAGVLFF
TRBJ2-5 | TRBV7-9 | CASSTSGGQETQYF
TRBJ2-6 | TRBV5-7 | CQQLDGGGLPGANVLTF
TRBJ2-7 | TRBV12-3/TRBV12-4 | CASDVLAYEQYF
TRBJ2-5 | TRBV6-1 | CASSEALSRGVQETQYF
TRBJ2-5 | TRBV11-2 | CASSLRDTRETQYF
TRBJ2-2 | TRBV29-1 | CSVEGLAGAIRELFF